The next 32 T cell receptor beta chains were all read from a single sample in a study of blood T cell repertoires in COVID-19. The repertoire was sequenced with immunoSEQ multiplex PCR; TCRdb's copy has only in-frame clones and lacks some. The data show approximately 260,000 clones, 70% to 90% seen once. Sequenced sample: PBMCs or T cells enriched from blood (not recorded which). The receptors originated from a woman aged 50 to 60 who had been exposed to COVID-19.

This clone has just a few counts. CDR3 sequence: CSVGVPTGPTNEKLFF. Here the CDR3 DNA reads TGCAGCGTCGGCGTACCGACAGGGCCAACTAATGAAAAACTGTTTTTT. The chain recombines TRBV29-1 with TRBJ1-4, with TRBD1 matching 7 bases. Germline V lookup: CDR1 SQVTM, CDR2 ANQGSEA. The trim removed 6 bases at V and 0 bases at J, leaving 10 bases unmatched. This CDR3 contains 16 residues.

In its sample, this clone was seen once. The chain employs TRBV6-1 and TRBJ2-7; D is perhaps TRBD2 (5 bases). V dropped 1 base and J dropped 2 bases, with 15 bases sitting between them. There are 16 residues in the CDR3. Per the germline V gene, CDR1 is MNHNS and CDR2 is SASEGT. The CDR3 DNA reads TGTGCCAGCAGTGAAGACCACGAGCGGTCCCCCTACGAGCAGTACTTC. Protein product: CASSEDHERSPYEQYF.

This chain connects TRBV12-2 to TRBJ1-2; the table names TRBD1, a call not compared with the DNA. TRBV12-2 is recorded as a pseudogene. The CDR3 extends over 17 amino acids. The CDR3 here is CASRLAYGTGTNYGYTF. DNA of the CDR3: TGTGCAAGTCGCTTAGCGTACGGGACAGGTACTAACTATGGCTACACCTTC.

There are a few counts of this clone. This sequence joins TRBV5-1 and TRBJ2-3; possible D gene TRBD2, 5 bases. The CDR3 runs to 14 residues. Germline loops: CDR1 SGHRS, CDR2 YFSETQ. Trimming removed 0 bases at V and 3 bases at J, with 8 bases between. DNA for the CDR3: TGCGCCAGCAGCTTGGCACTAGTAACAGATACGCAGTATTTT. This gives the protein CASSLALVTDTQYF.

The chain uses TRBV9 and TRBJ1-1; no clear D. V was clipped by 3 bases and J by 3 bases, with 6 bases between them. CDR1 and CDR2 (germline): SGDLS, YYNGEE. The CDR3 is made up of 12 amino acids. The CDR3 DNA reads TGTGCCAGCAGCGGTGAGTACACTGAAGCTTTCTTT. Translating it yields CASSGEYTEAFF. The whole variable domain, filled in from reference TRBV9 and TRBJ1-1, reads DSGVTQTPKHLITATGQRVTLRCSPRSGDLSVYWYQQSLDQGLQFLIQYYNGEERAKGNILERFSAQQFPDLHSELNLSSLELGDSALYFCASSGEYTEAFFGQGTRLTVV.

The chain is built from TRBV28 and TRBJ2-1, with no clear D. V was shortened by 8 bases and J by 0 bases, with 20 bases between the two germline ends. This CDR3 contains 17 residues. Germline V gives CDR1 MDHEN, CDR2 SYDVKM. DNA for the CDR3: TGTGCCAGCCTCCCCACACAACGCTTCAGCTCCTACAATGAGCAGTTCTTC. Residues: CASLPTQRFSSYNEQFF. Using reference TRBV28 and TRBJ2-1 for the parts outside the CDR3, the full variable domain is DVKVTQSSRYLVKRTGEKVFLECVQDMDHENMFWYRQDPGLGLRLIYFSYDVKMKEKGDIPEGYSVSREKKERFSLILESASTNQTSMYLCASLPTQRFSSYNEQFFGPGTRLTVL.

This chain joins TRBV11-2 and TRBJ2-5, with 7 bases aligning to TRBD1. The germline V gene has CDR1 SGHAT and CDR2 FQNNGV. With 6 bases clipped from V and 1 base from J, the junction kept 2 bases outside the gene matches. The CDR3 contains 13 residues. The CDR3 DNA follows: TGTGCCAGCAGAAGGGGGCTCCAAGAGACCCAGTACTTC. Protein sequence: CASRRGLQETQYF.

The gene calls are TRBV29-1 and TRBJ2-5, with D perhaps TRBD2 (6 bases). CDR3 length: 12 residues. The V and J ends lost 8 bases and 5 bases respectively, with 15 bases between them. CDR1 and CDR2 (germline): SQVTM, ANQGSEA. CDR3 nucleotide sequence: TGCAGCATCCTCCGGGAGTTGGAGACCCAGTACTTC. This gives the protein CSILRELETQYF.

The chain couples TRBV27 to TRBJ2-7; maybe TRBD2 (6 bases). The CDR3 spans 11 residues. The germline V gene encodes CDR1 MNHEY and CDR2 SMNVEV (reference sequence). The CDR3 sequence is CGGTLFAEQYF. The CDR3 DNA reads as TGTGGCGGGACTCTCTTCGCCGAGCAGTACTTC.

This clone has more than one count but fewer than ten. The rearrangement uses TRBV2 and TRBJ1-5, with unresolved D. The V end was cut by 4 bases, the J end by 2 bases, with 9 bases between. The CDR3 length is 14 residues. Per germline, CDR1 SNHLY and CDR2 FYNNEI. This CDR3 reads CASSVAEGNQPQHF. DNA of the CDR3: TGTGCCAGCAGTGTTGCAGAGGGCAATCAGCCCCAGCATTTT.

This clone has more than one count but fewer than ten. V gene TRBV11-3 combines with J gene TRBJ2-2; D is possibly TRBD2 (5 bases). This CDR3 is 15 amino acids long. V dropped 5 bases and J dropped 1 base, with 11 bases sitting between them. Germline V lookup: CDR1 SGHNT, CDR2 YENEEA. The CDR3 DNA reads as TGTGCCAGCAGCGCCATGGCGGGGAACACCGGGGAGCTGTTTTTT. The encoded protein is CASSAMAGNTGELFF.

V usage is TRBV15 and J usage is TRBJ2-1; 8 positions agree with TRBD2. There are 15 residues in the CDR3. V lost 3 bases to trimming and J lost 3 bases; unmatched junction nucleotides: 4. CDR1 and CDR2 (germline): LNHNV, YYDKDF (reference sequence). CDR3 nucleotides: TGTGCCACCAGCAGGGGGGCGGGGGGCTACAATGAGCAGTTCTTC. This sequence encodes CATSRGAGGYNEQFF.

The chain links TRBV30 to TRBJ2-1; the D is unclear. The V gene lost 6 bases and the J gene lost 0 bases, with 12 bases spanning the gap. The germline CDR1 and CDR2 sequences are GTSNPN and SVGIG (reference sequence). The CDR3 spans 14 residues. In nucleotides, the CDR3 is TGTGCCTGTAACCCGGTCCGCTCCTACAATGAGCAGTTCTTC. It translates to CACNPVRSYNEQFF.

J is TRBJ2-5 and V is TRBV3-1 (or the pseudogene TRBV3-2), with a weak D call TRBD1 (6 bases). CDR1 is LGHDT, CDR2 YNNKEL, per germline (reference sequence). CDR3 length: 16 residues. V was cut by 0 bases and J by 1 base, with 12 bases left in between. The CDR3 sequence: CASSQDVGTPQETQYF. CDR3 nucleotide sequence: TGTGCCAGCAGCCAAGACGTCGGGACACCCCAAGAGACCCAGTACTTC.

This sequence joins TRBV7-8 and TRBJ1-1, with 8 bases that match TRBD1. V lost 4 bases, J lost 6 bases, and 7 bases stayed unmatched. Germline CDR1 SGHVS, CDR2 FQNEAQ. CDR3 length: 14 residues. The DNA of the CDR3 is TGTGCCAGCAGCTCCCGCGACAGGGGCGCTGAAGCTTTCTTT. Protein: CASSSRDRGAEAFF.

The chain couples TRBV7-3 to TRBJ1-1; D ambiguous. The ends were cut back, 3 bases at V and 5 bases at J, with 10 bases in the middle. There are 13 residues in the CDR3. CDR1 and CDR2 (germline): SGHTA, FQGTGA. CDR3 sequence: CASSFKAGTEAFF. The CDR3 nucleotides are TGTGCCAGCAGCTTCAAAGCGGGAACTGAAGCTTTCTTT.

This chain connects TRBV12-3 or TRBV12-4 to TRBJ2-1, with D possibly being TRBD1 (6 bases). The germline V and J ends were trimmed by 5 bases and 9 bases, with 11 bases remaining between them. The CDR3 spans 12 residues. The CDR3 loop is CASSLGTSEQFF. CDR3 coding DNA: TGTGCCAGCAGTCTGGGGACATCTGAGCAGTTCTTC.

The chain couples TRBV2 to TRBJ2-5, with 8 nucleotides matching TRBD1. This CDR3 has 13 amino acids. V shed 7 bases and J 5 bases; nucleotides not matched to a gene: 6. The germline V gene encodes CDR1 SNHLY and CDR2 FYNNEI. CDR3 residues: CASNQDRAETQYF. In nucleotides, the CDR3 is TGTGCCAGCAACCAGGACAGGGCTGAGACCCAGTACTTC.

The chain combines TRBV7-2 with TRBJ2-5; TRBD2 is a possible D gene (6 bases). Germline V lookup: CDR1 SGHTA, CDR2 FQGNSA. The CDR3 consists of 14 residues. Trimming cost V 5 bases and J 5 bases, with 15 bases left between them. The chain's CDR3 is CASSRDSASETQYF. DNA for the CDR3: TGTGCCAGCAGCCGGGACTCCGCCTCGGAGACCCAGTACTTC.

This chain joins TRBV5-4 and TRBJ1-2; 8 bases match TRBD1. Per the germline V gene, CDR1 is SGHNT and CDR2 is YYREEE (reference sequence). CDR3 length: 15 amino acids. The ends lost 3 bases at V and 3 bases at J; junction bases unmatched: 7. CDR3 protein: CASSSSGQGYYGYTF. CDR3 DNA: TGTGCCAGCAGCTCGTCCGGACAGGGATACTATGGCTACACCTTC.

The gene calls are TRBV5-6 and TRBJ1-2; TRBD1 matches 7 bases. Trimming took 0 bases from V and 5 from J; bases not matched to a gene: 7. The CDR3 length is 15 residues. The germline gives CDR1 SGHDT, CDR2 YYEEEE. CDR3 sequence: CASSLANRDSYGYTF. CDR3 DNA sequence: TGTGCCAGCAGCTTGGCCAATAGGGACAGTTATGGCTACACCTTC.

The chain combines TRBV28 with TRBJ1-2; perhaps TRBD1 as D (6 bases). CDR1 and CDR2 from the germline V gene are MDHEN and SYDVKM. V was pared by 4 bases and J by 10 bases, with 16 bases between. The CDR3 is 13 amino acids. CDR3 nucleotides: TGTGCCAGCAGTTCAGATTACAGGGCCCACTACACCTTC. This sequence encodes CASSSDYRAHYTF.

The CDR3 bases are TGTGCCAGCAGTGACAGGGCGAGCTCTGGAAACACCATATATTTT. This gives the protein CASSDRASSGNTIYF. J is TRBJ1-3 and V is TRBV2, with D tentatively TRBD1 (5 bases). V was cut by 3 bases and J by 0 bases, with 9 bases left in between. The CDR3 is 15 residues long. The germline CDR1 and CDR2 sequences are SNHLY and FYNNEI. The complete variable domain, with remaining parts taken from reference TRBV2 and TRBJ1-3, reads EPEVTQTPSHQVTQMGQEVILRCVPISNHLYFYWYRQILGQKVEFLVSFYNNEISEKSEIFDDQFSVERPDGSNFTLKIRSTKLEDSAMYFCASSDRASSGNTIYFGEGSWLTVV.

This chain links TRBV28 with TRBJ1-1; D is perhaps TRBD1 (5 bases). Germline V gives CDR1 MDHEN, CDR2 SYDVKM. This CDR3 comprises 12 residues. V was trimmed by 3 bases and J by 7 bases, leaving 9 bases between them. The CDR3 sequence: CASSFGGFEAFF. In DNA, the CDR3 is TGTGCCAGCAGTTTCGGGGGGTTTGAAGCTTTCTTT.

The genes are TRBV6-5 and TRBJ2-1, with D uncertain. Trimming left V 8 bases short and J 7 bases short, with 15 bases between. The CDR3 has 13 amino acids. CDR1 is MNHEY, CDR2 SVGAGI, per germline. This chain's CDR3 is CASRLRQENEQFF. The CDR3 DNA sequence: TGTGCCAGCCGTCTTCGACAAGAGAATGAGCAGTTCTTC.

This chain joins TRBV29-1 and TRBJ2-7; maybe TRBD1 (6 bases). Per the germline V gene, CDR1 is SQVTM and CDR2 is ANQGSEA. V was pared by 7 bases and J by 4 bases, with 23 bases between. The CDR3 is 15 residues long. Written as DNA, the CDR3 is TGCAGCGGCGCCGGTGACGGGACAAACGGTTACGAGCAGTACTTC. Translation: CSGAGDGTNGYEQYF.

The rearrangement uses TRBV5-1 and TRBJ2-4, with D maybe TRBD1 (6 bases). Germline CDR1 and CDR2: SGHRS and YFSETQ. V was pared by 4 bases and J by 1 base, with 15 bases between. This CDR3 region has 16 residues. In nucleotides, the CDR3 is TGCGCCAGCAGCCCCGAGGGGGAGAGGGCCAAAAACATTCAGTACTTC. Translating gives CASSPEGERAKNIQYF.

The chain couples TRBV3-1 (or the pseudogene TRBV3-2) to TRBJ1-2, with D unresolved. Germline CDR1 is LGHDT and CDR2 is YNNKEL (reference sequence). Deletions cut 4 bases from V and 5 bases from J, with 11 bases between. The CDR3 has 13 amino acids. The CDR3 DNA reads TGTGCCAGCAGCCCGCCTAACCTTTATGGCTACACCTTC. Translated: CASSPPNLYGYTF.

The rearrangement joins TRBV28 to TRBJ1-1; D is possibly TRBD1 (5 bases). V was cut by 5 bases and J by 12 bases, with 19 bases left in between. The CDR3 loop spans 13 amino acids. The germline V gene has CDR1 MDHEN and CDR2 SYDVKM. This CDR3 is CASSTQSQVATFF. DNA of the CDR3: TGTGCCAGCAGTACCCAGTCACAGGTGGCGACTTTCTTT.

This clone was detected only once. The CDR3 nucleotides read TGTGCCAGCAGCTTAAGGGGGGGACCCCAACAAAATCAGCCCCAGCATTTT. Translated, it gives CASSLRGGPQQNQPQHF. The chain recombines TRBV7-2 with TRBJ1-5, with D possibly matching TRBD1 (6 bases). Per the germline V gene, CDR1 is SGHTA and CDR2 is FQGNSA. The CDR3 length is 17 residues. V lost 2 bases and J lost 4, with 18 bases in between. The entire variable domain, with the rest obtained from reference TRBV7-2 and TRBJ1-5, is as follows: GAGVSQSPSNKVTEKGKDVELRCDPISGHTALYWYRQSLGQGLEFLIYFQGNSAPDKSGLPSDRFSAERTGGSVSTLTIQRTQQEDSAVYLCASSLRGGPQQNQPQHFGDGTRLSIL.

The V gene is TRBV19, the J gene TRBJ2-2; 9 nucleotides match TRBD1. CDR1 and CDR2 (germline): LNHDA, SQIVND (reference sequence). The V and J ends lost 3 bases and 2 bases, in that order; junction bases with no gene match: 10. This CDR3 contains 18 residues. The CDR3 DNA is TGTGCCAGTAGTATTAAAGGACAGGGGTCTTTCAACACCGGGGAGCTGTTTTTT. Protein product: CASSIKGQGSFNTGELFF. Looking up the rest from reference TRBV19 and TRBJ2-2 gives the full variable domain: DGGITQSPKYLFRKEGQNVTLSCEQNLNHDAMYWYRQDPGQGLRLIYYSQIVNDFQKGDIAEGYSVSREKKESFPLTVTSAQKNPTAFYLCASSIKGQGSFNTGELFFGEGSRLTVL.

The V gene is TRBV5-4, the J gene TRBJ1-2, with a weak D call TRBD1 (6 bases). CDR1 SGHNT and CDR2 YYREEE come from the germline V gene (reference sequence). V lost 0 bases, J lost 3 bases, and 6 bases lay in between. The CDR3 has 13 amino acids. The CDR3 protein is CASSLDRDYGYTF. CDR3 in DNA: TGTGCCAGCAGCTTGGACAGGGACTATGGCTACACCTTC.